This T cell receptor beta chain was retrieved from a study of shared clonotypes between healthy human individuals. A deep-level run was used for the assay. In the authors' workflow: For the immunoSEQ data, sequences were junction-only without quality scores, so filtering differed. Method: immunoSEQ multiplex PCR; TCRdb's copy keeps in-frame clones and lacks some. V, J and clone size reflect that table, while D and trimming were determined from the DNA. The table shows roughly 450,000 clones, with 75% to 85% occurring only once. The CDR3 extends over 15 amino acids. The germline V gene encodes CDR1 LNHDA and CDR2 SQIVND (reference sequence). Trimming stripped 0 bases from V and 5 bases from J, with 14 bases between. Note on this clone: Its specificity is not known.

Study outcomes and limitations: Represented genetic and exposure-history diversity was restricted by having few donors.

Specimen: PBMCs. V usage is TRBV19 and J usage is TRBJ2-7, with D perhaps TRBD1 (5 bases). The TCR was taken from a woman aged 40 to 55 in good health. Some clones in this sample may be carry-over from other donors' samples. CDR3 sequence reads: CASSIDRVRADEQYF. CDR3 DNA: TGTGCCAGTAGTATAGATCGCGTCAGGGCGGACGAGCAGTACTTC.